What follows is one T cell receptor (beta chain) and its context. Antigen: not known. The V gene lost 3 bases and the J gene lost 2 bases, with 12 bases spanning the gap. The CDR3 totals 14 residues. The V gene's germline CDR1 is DFQATT and CDR2 SNEGSKA (reference sequence). TCRdb recomputed calls from the multiplex PCR reads with MiXCR, one row per CDR3 protein. The table has roughly 220,000 distinct CDR3 sequences, approximately 36% seen once. The sample originates from a study of breast tumors, draining lymph nodes, adjacent tissues. Samples came from axillary lymph nodes draining the breast cancer. Findings and limits, study-wide: That most tumor T cells come from lymph nodes remained unproven. Data fit most tumor T cells coming from lymph node, expanding in tumor.

The sequence came from a female donor with breast cancer. Some clones in this sample may be carry-over from other donors' samples. The chain combines TRBV20-1 with TRBJ2-3, with unresolved D. Material for sequencing was axillary lymph node tissue. In DNA form, the CDR3 reads TGCAGTGCTAGTACGGCAGCCACCACAGATACGCAGTATTTT. It encodes CSASTAATTDTQYF.